These 17 T cell receptor beta chains came from one sample sequenced in a study of T cells in Graves' hyperthyroidism and ophthalmopathy. Researchers amplified the TCR beta CDR3 regions from RNA transcripts. HTBI primers were the set used in a first-round RT-PCR of the TCR CDR3. TCRdb reprocessed the multiplex PCR reads with MiXCR, giving one entry per CDR3 protein. Of tens of thousands of distinct CDR3 sequences in the sample, less than 45% were seen once. Sequences were obtained from blood. Every receptor here comes from a woman aged 30 to 39 with Graves' hyperthyroidism.

This clonotype showed up many times. This chain's CDR3 is CSAKTRETQYF. The CDR3 coding sequence is TGCAGTGCTAAAACCAGGGAGACCCAGTACTTC. The chain employs TRBV20-1 and TRBJ2-5, with D uncertain. CDR3 length: 11 amino acids. Germline lookup yields CDR1 DFQATT and CDR2 SNEGSKA (reference sequence). Trimming pared 4 bases from V and 5 bases from J, leaving 8 bases between.

This clonotype was seen once. This chain uses TRBV7-6 with TRBJ1-2; D gene unclear. The CDR3 is 15 residues long. Germline V gene lookup returns CDR1 SGHVS and CDR2 FNYEAQ. Trimming shortened V by 5 bases and J by 4 bases, and 17 bases separated the two germline ends. CDR3 residues: CASSGIDRGLYGYTF. The CDR3 bases are TGTGCCAGCAGCGGGATAGATCGAGGTCTCTATGGCTACACCTTC.

This clonotype was seen once. The chain has TRBV7-2 and TRBJ1-6; D is possibly TRBD1 (5 bases). CDR3 size: 14 residues. Trimming took 5 bases from V and 9 from J, leaving 14 bases between them. From germline, CDR1 is SGHTA and CDR2 FQGNSA. CDR3 in amino acids: CASSQGSWGSPLHF. CDR3 DNA sequence: TGTGCCAGCAGCCAGGGCTCCTGGGGTTCACCCCTCCACTTT.

The rearrangement links TRBV5-1 to TRBJ2-2, with 8 nucleotides matching TRBD2. Germline CDR1 is SGHRS and CDR2 is YFSETQ. The CDR3 length is 13 residues. With V trimmed by 5 bases and J by 6 bases, 3 bases remained unmatched. The CDR3: CASSQLAAGELFF. The CDR3, as DNA: TGCGCCAGCAGTCAACTAGCGGCCGGGGAGCTGTTTTTT.

J is TRBJ1-6 and V is TRBV7-2; weak D call: TRBD1 (5 bases). The CDR3 runs 14 residues. Per germline, CDR1 SGHTA and CDR2 FQGNSA. V lost 4 bases and J 10 bases, leaving 14 bases between the germline ends. The CDR3, as DNA: TGTGCCAGCAGCTCAGGGTTACTAAGATCACCCCTCCACTTT. Its translation is CASSSGLLRSPLHF.

This clonotype was observed at least ten times. The gene calls are TRBV5-5 and TRBJ2-7; possible D gene TRBD2, 6 bases. The length of the CDR3 is 14 residues. The V end was cut by 0 bases, the J end by 6 bases, with 13 bases between. CDR1 and CDR2 from the germline V gene are SGHKS and YYEKEE (reference sequence). The CDR3 region has the DNA TGTGCCAGCAGCTTGGTCCGGGGGAGTGGCGAGCAGTACTTC. Translating it yields CASSLVRGSGEQYF. Complete variable domain (other parts from reference TRBV5-5 and TRBJ2-7): DAGVTQSPTHLIKTRGQQVTLRCSPISGHKSVSWYQQVLGQGPQFIFQYYEKEERGRGNFPDRFSARQFPNYSSELNVNALLLGDSALYLCASSLVRGSGEQYFGPGTRLTVT.

This clonotype has ten or more counts. The chain joins TRBV20-1 to TRBJ1-1, with D maybe TRBD1 (6 bases). The CDR3 has 15 residues. Germline V gene data show CDR1 as DFQATT and CDR2 as SNEGSKA (reference sequence). Trimming removed 3 bases from V and 5 bases from J, with 19 bases in between. Written as DNA, the CDR3 is TGCAGTGCTAGCCTTCCGGGGCAGGGGAGGACTGAAGCTTTCTTT. Amino acid sequence: CSASLPGQGRTEAFF.

This clonotype was counted a single time. The chain couples TRBV9 to TRBJ2-2; 8 bases align to TRBD1. Per the germline V gene, CDR1 is SGDLS and CDR2 is YYNGEE. V shed 4 bases and J 9 bases; nucleotides not matched to a gene: 11. The CDR3 is made up of 15 amino acids. Written as DNA, the CDR3 is TGTGCCAGCAGCTTGCAGGGGGCGGACGCGAGGGAGCTGTTTTTT. This encodes CASSLQGADARELFF.

This clonotype was found once. Its ends do not fully match the called genes, so a read error is possible. V and J are TRBV9 and TRBJ1-4; D call uncertain. There are 14 residues in the CDR3. The V gene's germline CDR1 is SGDLS and CDR2 YYNGEE. CDR3 nucleotides: TGTGCCAGCAGCTCTAACCCTGGGTTTGGGGAACTGTCTTTT. Encoded protein: CASSSNPGFGELSF. Full variable domain (rest looked up from reference TRBV9 and TRBJ1-4): DSGVTQTPKHLITATGQRVTLRCSPRSGDLSVYWYQQSLDQGLQFLIQYYNGEERAKGNILERFSAQQFPDLHSELNLSSLELGDSALYFCASSSNPGFGELSFGSGTQLSVL.

This clonotype was seen many times. J is TRBJ1-3 and V is TRBV6-5; 9 bases align to TRBD1. The CDR3 totals 16 residues. CDR1 is MNHEY and CDR2 is SVGAGI in the germline V gene. With 6 bases clipped from V and 2 bases from J, the junction kept 8 bases outside the gene matches. CDR3 nucleotide sequence: TGTGCCAGCAGCCGCGGACAGGGGAGGGCTGGAAACACCATATATTTT. It translates to CASSRGQGRAGNTIYF.

The sample holds many counts of this clonotype. The chain employs TRBV27 and TRBJ1-5, with unresolved D. V dropped 3 bases and J dropped 5 bases, with 5 bases sitting between them. The CDR3 covers 12 residues. Germline assignment: CDR1 MNHEY and CDR2 SMNVEV (reference sequence). Here the CDR3 DNA reads TGTGCCAGCAGTTTCTCCGATCAGCCCCAGCATTTT. It yields the protein CASSFSDQPQHF.

The chain has TRBV6-1 and TRBJ2-5; the D gene is possibly TRBD2 (5 bases). The length of the CDR3 is 13 residues. Deletions cut 3 bases from V and 5 bases from J, with 10 bases between. Germline values: CDR1 MNHNS, CDR2 SASEGT. CDR3 nucleotide sequence: TGTGCCAGCAGTGATGCCGGGGTGGAGACCCAGTACTTC. It is translated as CASSDAGVETQYF.

This clonotype occurred many times. The chain has TRBV12-3 or TRBV12-4 and TRBJ2-7; D call uncertain. This CDR3 has 13 residues. Trimming took off 1 base at V and 3 bases at J, with 7 bases between the two ends. The CDR3 bases are TGTGCCAGCAGTTTAGACATTCGCTACGAGCAGTACTTC. This gives the protein CASSLDIRYEQYF.

V and J are TRBV5-1 and TRBJ1-5, with a weak D call TRBD1 (6 bases). The ends were cut back, 1 base at V and 3 bases at J, with 11 bases in the middle. This CDR3 spans 15 amino acids. The germline CDR1 and CDR2 sequences are SGHRS and YFSETQ. The CDR3 region has the DNA TGCGCCAGCAGCTTGTGGGGGCCCACCAATCAGCCCCAGCATTTT. Translated, it gives CASSLWGPTNQPQHF. The whole variable domain, filled in from reference TRBV5-1 and TRBJ1-5, reads KAGVTQTPRYLIKTRGQQVTLSCSPISGHRSVSWYQQTPGQGLQFLFEYFSETQRNKGNFPGRFSGRQFSNSRSEMNVSTLELGDSALYLCASSLWGPTNQPQHFGDGTRLSIL.

The rearrangement uses TRBV7-2 and TRBJ2-3; TRBD2 aligns across 9 bases. Per germline, CDR1 SGHTA and CDR2 FQGNSA. V was pared by 5 bases and J by 6 bases, with 18 bases of the junction left unmatched. This CDR3 has 18 amino acids. CDR3 DNA sequence: TGTGCCAGCAGCAAAAGGAGGGGGCTAGCGGGAATGGAGGATACGCAGTATTTT. Translated, it gives CASSKRRGLAGMEDTQYF.

Regarding this clonotype: A clone one base away is much larger, so this may be a read error. The rearrangement joins TRBV9 to TRBJ2-7; TRBD1 matches at 8 bases. Germline V gives CDR1 SGDLS, CDR2 YYNGEE. V shed 3 bases and J 2 bases; nucleotides not matched to a gene: 16. The CDR3 is 18 residues long. The CDR3 bases are TGTGCCAGCAGCGAAGACCTTACCGGGACAGGTCTCGCCTACGAGCAGTACTTC. This codes for CASSEDLTGTGLAYEQYF.

This clonotype was seen many times. As DNA, the CDR3 is TGTGCCAGCAGAGATTCTAGCGGGAACACCGGGGAGCTGTTTTTT. Residues: CASRDSSGNTGELFF. The chain has TRBV12-3 or TRBV12-4 and TRBJ2-2, with 7 bases aligning to TRBD2. CDR3 length: 15 residues. After removal of 6 bases from V and 1 base from J, the junction contained 5 bases not matched to a gene.